Listed below are T cell receptor beta chains from one sample, sequenced in a study of blood T cell repertoires in COVID-19. Assay: immunoSEQ multiplex PCR; the TCRdb copy retains only in-frame clones and omits some. The table shows approximately 150,000 clones, with 88% occurring only once. Sequencing was carried out using peripheral blood. The receptors shown here come from a woman in her fifties or sixties with acute or convalescent COVID-19. Both conserved end residues are part of each CDR3. Fields, in order: D gene, J gene, clone size, V gene, CDR3 DNA, CDR3 protein. D genes are given only for firm matches. Clone size is given for some rows only: seen once, a few or many times, or a class if the clone is expanded.

-,TRBJ1-1,-,TRBV24-1,TGTGCCACCCCGACAGACACTGAAGCTTTCTTT,CATPTDTEAFF
-,TRBJ1-2,-,TRBV7-3,TGTGCCAGCAGCCCCGGGTCCGATTATGGCTACACCTTC,CASSPGSDYGYTF
TRBD1,TRBJ2-1,few,TRBV6-6,TGTGCCAGCAGGACGGGACAGAGCTCCTACAATGAGCAGTTCTTC,CASRTGQSSYNEQFF
TRBD2,TRBJ2-1,-,TRBV5-1,TGCGCCAGCAGCTTGGGCCCCCTAGGTAGCGGGGGGTACAATGAGCAGTTCTTC,CASSLGPLGSGGYNEQFF
TRBD2,TRBJ2-1,-,TRBV30,TGTGCCTGGAGTGTGGCTCCTAGCGGGTATAAGCAGTTCTTC,CAWSVAPSGYKQFF
-,TRBJ1-2,-,TRBV28,TGTGCCAGCAGTTTAACGCCACCGGCTAGGTATGGCTACACCTTC,CASSLTPPARYGYTF
-,TRBJ2-7,few,TRBV19,TGTGCCAGTAGTATAAATCGGGACACGAACTACGAGCAGTACTTC,CASSINRDTNYEQYF
-,TRBJ1-2,-,TRBV30,TGTGCCTGCCGTCGCGAGTTCCTCTATGGCTACACCTTC,CACRREFLYGYTF
TRBD2,TRBJ2-3,-,TRBV19,TGTGCCAGTAGTGGGCAAGGGTGGTTGGCGGGAGAGACAGATACGCAGTATTTT,CASSGQGWLAGETDTQYF
-,TRBJ1-1,-,TRBV5-4,TGTGCCAGCACCCCCCCCGGAGCGCGGGCGTTCTCTGAAGCTTTCTTT,CASTPPGARAFSEAFF
TRBD1,TRBJ1-2,-,TRBV9,TGTGCCAGCAGCGGCCCTGTAGGGGGCTCCGAGTATGGCTACACCTTC,CASSGPVGGSEYGYTF
-,TRBJ2-3,-,TRBV5-6,TGTGCCAGCAGCTTGGGATTTGGGGGGACAGCAACAGATACGCAGTATTTT,CASSLGFGGTATDTQYF